A selection of T cell receptor beta chains follows, all from one sample in a study of technical replicates of blood from a few donors. Here immunoSEQ multiplex PCR was the method, and the copy in TCRdb shows in-frame clones only, minus some. Among nearly 90,000 clones, over 90% were seen once, and the ten largest hold around 0.36%. Input material: T cells isolated from PBMCs. The receptors were sampled from a human donor in good health. CDR3s include the opening cysteine and the closing phenylalanine or tryptophan. A D gene is named only where the DNA matches it firmly. Rows give clone size only sometimes, using once, few, many, or a class for an expanded clone.

clone size	J gene	D gene	V gene	CDR3 DNA	CDR3 protein
once	TRBJ1-6	.	TRBV2	TGTGCCAGCAGTGAGGTCTGGGGGGTAGATAATTCACCCCTCCACTTT	CASSEVWGVDNSPLHF
.	TRBJ1-1	TRBD1	TRBV19	TGTGCCACCACTTTGGGACAGGGGGCCACTGAAGCTTTCTTT	CATTLGQGATEAFF
.	TRBJ2-7	.	TRBV30	TGTGCCTGGCAGTTGGGACAAGGCTACGAGCAGTACTTC	CAWQLGQGYEQYF
.	TRBJ2-6	.	TRBV19	TGTGCCAGTAGTAATATAGGGGTAGCCGGGGCCAACGTCCTGACTTTC	CASSNIGVAGANVLTF
.	TRBJ2-6	.	TRBV7-3	TGTGCCAGCAGCTTAGGCATTCCTTCTGGGGCCAACGTCCTGACTTTC	CASSLGIPSGANVLTF
.	TRBJ1-4	.	TRBV7-2	TGTGCCAGCAGCCGGGGGGACCTCCGCTTGAATGAAAAACTGTTTTTT	CASSRGDLRLNEKLFF
.	TRBJ2-7	TRBD1	TRBV18	TGTGCCAGCTCACCGGGACAGGGACTCTACGAGCAGTACTTC	CASSPGQGLYEQYF
few	TRBJ1-1	.	TRBV5-1	TGCGCCAGCAGCTTGAGTAGTAACACTGAAGCTTTCTTT	CASSLSSNTEAFF
once	TRBJ2-7	.	TRBV27	TGTGCCAGCAGTTACCGTCACAGCTACGAGCAGTACTTC	CASSYRHSYEQYF
.	TRBJ1-1	.	TRBV19	TGTGCCAGTAGGTCCATTACAGGGTTTCGTACTGAAGCTTTCTTT	CASRSITGFRTEAFF
.	TRBJ2-3	TRBD1	TRBV23-1	TGCGCCAGCAGTTCCGGACAGGGGACAGATACGCAGTATTTT	CASSSGQGTDTQYF
.	TRBJ1-1	.	TRBV2	TGTGCCAGCAGTGAACAGGGCACTGAAGCTTTCTTT	CASSEQGTEAFF
once	TRBJ2-5	.	TRBV5-1	TGCGCCAGCAGCCCTCGGACAAATCAGCAAGAGACCCAGTACTTC	CASSPRTNQQETQYF
.	TRBJ2-1	.	TRBV7-2	TGTGCCACCAAGCGGGTAGCCTCCTACAATGAGCAGTTCTTC	CATKRVASYNEQFF
.	TRBJ1-3	.	TRBV6-6	TGTGCCAGCAGTTACCTCGGAAACACCATATATTTT	CASSYLGNTIYF
.	TRBJ2-1	TRBD2	TRBV29-1	TGCAGCGTGACCGGGACTAGCGAGGGCGGGTCCAATGAGCAGTTCTTC	CSVTGTSEGGSNEQFF
.	TRBJ2-7	.	TRBV19	TGTGCCAGTAGTATTGGGTTGGACAGCTCCTACGAGCAGTACTTC	CASSIGLDSSYEQYF
.	TRBJ1-3	TRBD1	TRBV6-1	TGTGCCAGCAGTGTACAGGGGGCTGGAAACACCATATATTTT	CASSVQGAGNTIYF
.	TRBJ2-1	TRBD2	TRBV2	TGTGCCAGCGCAACTAGCGGGAGGTTCGATGAGCAGTTCTTC	CASATSGRFDEQFF
.	TRBJ1-3	.	TRBV6-5	TGTGCCAGCAGTTCGGTAGACACCATATATTTT	CASSSVDTIYF
.	TRBJ2-2	.	TRBV29-1	TGCAGCGTTAGGAGACCGACAGTGAACACCGGGGAGCTGTTTTTT	CSVRRPTVNTGELFF
.	TRBJ2-3	TRBD2	TRBV5-4	TGTGCCAGCAGCTTGGCGGAAGCGGGAAGCACAGATACGCAGTATTTT	CASSLAEAGSTDTQYF
.	TRBJ2-5	TRBD2	TRBV6-1	TGTGCCAGCAGTGAAAACGGACTAGCCCAGATCGAGACCCAGTACTTC	CASSENGLAQIETQYF
.	TRBJ2-7	TRBD1	TRBV7-3	TGTGCCAGCAGCGCGACAGGGACCAGCTACGAGCAGTACTTC	CASSATGTSYEQYF
.	TRBJ2-5	.	TRBV27	TGTGCCAGCAGTTTACGGTCCCAAGAGACCCAGTACTTC	CASSLRSQETQYF
.	TRBJ2-5	.	TRBV5-6	TGTGCCAGCAGCCTTACACGGCAAACAGACGAGACCCAGTACTTC	CASSLTRQTDETQYF
.	TRBJ2-3	TRBD2	TRBV7-8	TGTGCCAGCAGTACCAAACTAGCGGGAGGGCCAAGAGATACGCAGTATTTT	CASSTKLAGGPRDTQYF